A selection of T cell receptor beta chains follows, all from one sample in a study of CD8+ T cells in alopecia areata. Produced via immunoSEQ multiplex PCR; TCRdb's table is partial and in-frame only. The table has over 150,000 clones, roughly 60% seen once; the top ten hold 4.5% to 6%. The source was CD4+ T cells sorted from blood, collected at week 24, from a patient treated with tofacitinib. The receptors come from a human donor with alopecia areata. Both conserved end residues are part of each CDR3. A D gene is named only where the DNA matches it firmly. Clone size appears in some rows only: once, few, many, or a class for an expanded clone.

-	TRBJ2-7	TRBV7-2	TRBD1	TGTGCCAGCAGCCCATGGACAGGGGGGTACGAGCAGTACTTC	CASSPWTGGYEQYF
-	TRBJ1-2	TRBV6-6	-	TGTGCCAGCAGATTGGGTGCATCTAACTATGGCTACACCTTC	CASRLGASNYGYTF
few	TRBJ2-6	TRBV29-1	-	TGCAGCGTTGAAACGGTGGAAGGGGCCAACGTCCTGACTTTC	CSVETVEGANVLTF
-	TRBJ2-1	TRBV29-1	-	TGCAGCGTTGGGGTTAGGAGGAATTACAATGAGCAGTTCTTC	CSVGVRRNYNEQFF
-	TRBJ2-5	TRBV20-1	-	TGCAGTGCAAGACTGGGGGAGACCCAGTACTTC	CSARLGETQYF
-	TRBJ2-5	TRBV9	TRBD2	TGTGCCAGCAGCCCCCGACCCGGGACTATGGAGACCCAGTACTTC	CASSPRPGTMETQYF
few	TRBJ1-5	TRBV21-1	-	TGTGCCAGCAACTGCCCCTTCGGACAGGGCGGTAATCAGCCCCAGCATTTT	CASNCPFGQGGNQPQHF
-	TRBJ1-5	TRBV7-8	TRBD1	TGTGCCAGCAGCAAGGGGGCAGTCGGCAATCAGCCCCAGCATTTT	CASSKGAVGNQPQHF
-	TRBJ1-6	TRBV5-6	TRBD1	TGTGCCAGCAGCTTTTCCGGGACAGGCGGGTCACCCCTCCACTTT	CASSFSGTGGSPLHF
-	TRBJ2-5	TRBV9	-	TGTGCCAGCAGCGTAATGGGTTCGGGGTTGGAGACCCAGTACTTC	CASSVMGSGLETQYF
once	TRBJ2-1	TRBV4-3	-	TGCGCCAGCAGCCAAGAACTCCGTAGTTCCTACAATGAGCAGTTCTTC	CASSQELRSSYNEQFF
few	TRBJ2-7	TRBV29-1	TRBD1	TGCAGCGTTGAAATCCGGGACAGGGAGTTTGAGCAGTACTTC	CSVEIRDREFEQYF
once	TRBJ2-6	TRBV5-6	-	TGTGCCAGCAGCTTTGCGGGGAGCTCTGGGGCCAACGTCCTGACTTTC	CASSFAGSSGANVLTF
-	TRBJ2-7	TRBV7-8	TRBD1	TGTGCCAGCAGCATACAGGGGGTACCCTACGAGCAGTACTTC	CASSIQGVPYEQYF
-	TRBJ2-5	TRBV27	-	TGTGCCAGCATCGGAATGCAGGGGTACCAAGAGACCCAGTACTTC	CASIGMQGYQETQYF
-	TRBJ2-5	TRBV5-1	-	TGCGCCAGCAGCTTGGCCCAGCCAGAGACCCAGTACTTC	CASSLAQPETQYF
-	TRBJ2-5	TRBV5-4	TRBD2	TGTGCCAGCAGCCCAAGGTCGGCTAGCGGGAAAGAGACCCAGTACTTC	CASSPRSASGKETQYF
many	TRBJ1-1	TRBV25-1	-	TGTGCCAGCAGTGAATATGGGGGGACTGAAGCTTTCTTT	CASSEYGGTEAFF
-	TRBJ2-2	TRBV20-1	-	TGCAGTGCTAAGGACACCGGGGAGCTGTTTTTT	CSAKDTGELFF
-	TRBJ2-3	TRBV29-1	-	TGCAGCGTTGGGGTAGGGGGCACAGATACGCAGTATTTT	CSVGVGGTDTQYF
-	TRBJ1-4	TRBV5-6	TRBD1	TGTGCCAGCAGCCGGGGACAGCTTGCAACTAATGAAAAACTGTTTTTT	CASSRGQLATNEKLFF
-	TRBJ1-1	TRBV5-6	TRBD1	TGTGCCAGCAGCCCGGAGACAGGGATCGAAGCTTTCTTT	CASSPETGIEAFF
-	TRBJ1-2	TRBV14	-	TGTGCCAGCAGCCGAACAGGGTCCTCCTATGGCTACACCTTC	CASSRTGSSYGYTF
-	TRBJ1-6	TRBV29-1	TRBD1	TGCAGCGTTGATGTATCCTCGACACCGGGACAGGGGGCGCGGGGTAACGATTCACCCCTCCACTTT	CSVDVSSTPGQGARGNDSPLHF
few	TRBJ1-1	TRBV19	TRBD1	TGTGCCAGTAGTCCTAGGACAGGCCGGAACACTGAAGCTTTCTTT	CASSPRTGRNTEAFF
-	TRBJ1-2	TRBV6-5	-	TGTGCCGGAGACGGCTACACCTTC	CAGDGYTF
once	TRBJ2-1	TRBV19	-	TGTGCCAGTAGTACGCCTACCGGGAGCTCCTACAATGAGCAGTTCTTC	CASSTPTGSSYNEQFF
-	TRBJ1-2	TRBV7-9	TRBD1	TGTGCCAGCAGCTGGGACAGCTATGGCTACACCTTC	CASSWDSYGYTF
few	TRBJ2-3	TRBV9	TRBD2	TGTGCCAGCAGCCCTAGCGGGAGGGATACGCAGTATTTT	CASSPSGRDTQYF
-	TRBJ2-3	TRBV2	-	TGTGCCAGCAGGAACAGGGCGGCCGCAGATACGCAGTATTTT	CASRNRAAADTQYF
few	TRBJ1-2	TRBV9	TRBD1	TGTGCCAGCAGCGTAGTTGGACAGGGGGCTGGTGGCTACACCTTC	CASSVVGQGAGGYTF
-	TRBJ1-1	TRBV11-3	-	TGTGCCAGCAGCCGTTCTATGAACACTGAAGCTTTCTTT	CASSRSMNTEAFF
-	TRBJ2-7	TRBV29-1	TRBD2	TGCAGCGTTCGAACCCCAAGCGGGGGTCCTCCCTACGAGCAGTACTTC	CSVRTPSGGPPYEQYF
-	TRBJ1-3	TRBV9	-	TGTGCCAGCAGCAAAATTCAAGGGACCGGAAACACCATATATTTT	CASSKIQGTGNTIYF